The 15 T cell receptor beta chains presented below share a single source sample, sequenced in a study of T cell responses to AZD1222 COVID-19 vaccine. Libraries were prepared by immunoSEQ multiplex PCR; TCRdb keeps only in-frame clonotypes and omits some of them. Of about 160,000 clones listed, 80% to 90% were seen once; the top ten hold around 5%. The specimen comprised peripheral blood, sampled on day 0 of AZD1222 vaccination. The source of these receptors is an adult in good health.

The genes are TRBV10-2 and TRBJ1-2; 8 bases agree with TRBD1. After removal of 7 bases from V and 0 bases from J, the junction contained 7 bases not matched to a gene. Germline CDR1 is WSHSY and CDR2 is SAAADI. This CDR3 contains 15 residues. The CDR3: CASKIGTGANYGYTF. CDR3 nucleotides: TGCGCCAGCAAGATCGGGACAGGAGCTAACTATGGCTACACCTTC.

The chain is built from TRBV3-1 (or the pseudogene TRBV3-2) and TRBJ1-2; 11 bases are a match to TRBD1. Germline CDR1 reads LGHDT; CDR2 reads YNNKEL (reference sequence). Trimming removed 4 bases from V and 3 bases from J; junction bases left unmatched: 10. The CDR3 contains 17 residues. The CDR3 reads CASSPVDRGRVYYGYTF. CDR3 DNA: TGTGCCAGCAGCCCCGTGGACAGGGGGCGAGTTTACTATGGCTACACCTTC.

V usage is TRBV5-6 and J usage is TRBJ2-4, with 7 nucleotides matching TRBD2. V was clipped by 2 bases and J by 7 bases; unmatched bases: 9. The CDR3 has 15 amino acids. Germline V gene lookup returns CDR1 SGHDT and CDR2 YYEEEE. CDR3 coding DNA: TGTGCCAGCAGCTTCCCTGGGGAGGGCCAGAACATTCAGTACTTC. This gives the protein CASSFPGEGQNIQYF. Using reference TRBV5-6 and TRBJ2-4 for the parts outside the CDR3, the full variable domain is DAGVTQSPTHLIKTRGQQVTLRCSPKSGHDTVSWYQQALGQGPQFIFQYYEEEERQRGNFPDRFSGHQFPNYSSELNVNALLLGDSALYLCASSFPGEGQNIQYFGAGTRLSVL.

The table lists this clone with a few counts. The CDR3 here is CASSEGPGQGFRNSYEQYF. In nucleotides, the CDR3 is TGTGCCAGCAGCGAGGGGCCGGGACAGGGTTTTCGTAACTCCTACGAGCAGTACTTC. The chain is built from TRBV9 and TRBJ2-7, with 9 bases matching TRBD1. CDR1 is SGDLS and CDR2 is YYNGEE in the germline V gene. V was clipped by 3 bases and J by 0 bases; unmatched bases: 16. CDR3 size: 19 residues.

CDR3 DNA: TGTGCCAGCAGCTTAGTTGGGTCGAGCAATCAGCCCCAGCATTTT. Translating it yields CASSLVGSSNQPQHF. This rearrangement joins TRBV7-2 to TRBJ1-5; D is uncertain. Trimming stripped 1 base from V and 1 base from J, with 8 bases between. This CDR3 has 15 residues. Germline V gene data show CDR1 as SGHTA and CDR2 as FQGNSA.

This rearrangement joins TRBV19 to TRBJ1-2; D is unresolved. From germline, CDR1 is LNHDA and CDR2 SQIVND (reference sequence). Trimming took 3 bases from V and 7 from J, leaving 18 bases between them. This CDR3 is built from 15 residues. This CDR3 is CASSILRVDSSGYTF. In DNA, the CDR3 is TGTGCCAGTAGTATCCTCCGGGTAGATTCGAGTGGCTACACCTTC.

J is TRBJ2-1 and V is TRBV4-3; D is uncertain. Trimming pared 0 bases from V and 5 bases from J, leaving 11 bases between. The CDR3 extends over 15 amino acids. Germline loops: CDR1 LGHNA, CDR2 YSLEER. The CDR3 DNA sequence: TGCGCCAGCAGCCAAGATATGGTAGGAGACAATGAGCAGTTCTTC. Its translation: CASSQDMVGDNEQFF.

This chain connects TRBV18 to TRBJ1-2; D ambiguous. The CDR3 sequence is 12 residues long. V lost 6 bases and J 7 bases, leaving 12 bases between the germline ends. CDR1 KGHSH and CDR2 LQKENI come from the germline V gene. CDR3: CASSKLDGGYTF. CDR3 DNA: TGTGCCAGCTCCAAACTCGACGGTGGCTACACCTTC.

CDR3 protein: CASSPHSTMNTEAFF. The CDR3 nucleotides read TGTGCCAGCAGCCCGCACAGTACAATGAACACTGAAGCTTTCTTT. The chain recombines TRBV7-2 with TRBJ1-1; no definite D call. Germline V gene lookup returns CDR1 SGHTA and CDR2 FQGNSA. There are 15 residues in the CDR3. V gave up 5 bases and J gave up 0 bases, with 13 bases separating them. Full variable domain (missing parts from reference TRBV7-2 and TRBJ1-1): GAGVSQSPSNKVTEKGKDVELRCDPISGHTALYWYRQSLGQGLEFLIYFQGNSAPDKSGLPSDRFSAERTGGSVSTLTIQRTQQEDSAVYLCASSPHSTMNTEAFFGQGTRLTVV.

The chain carries TRBV7-3 and TRBJ1-2, with 8 nucleotides matching TRBD1. Germline assignment: CDR1 SGHTA and CDR2 FQGTGA. The CDR3 length is 16 residues. V shed 1 base, J shed 4 bases, and the junction held 8 bases outside the gene matches. The CDR3 coding sequence is TGTGCCAGCAGCTTAAAAGGGACAGGCGGGGTCTATGGCTACACCTTC. Its translation is CASSLKGTGGVYGYTF.

V and J are TRBV18 and TRBJ2-3; 9 bases align to TRBD2. The CDR3 is made up of 15 amino acids. J lost 4 bases, V lost 10 bases, and 12 bases had no gene match. CDR1 KGHSH and CDR2 LQKENI come from the germline V gene. CDR3 sequence: CATDAASGNSDTQYF. CDR3 nucleotides: TGTGCCACCGACGCGGCTAGCGGGAACTCAGATACGCAGTATTTT.

This clone was seen more than once but under ten times. The chain couples TRBV30 to TRBJ2-2; 9 bases are a match to TRBD2. Trimming took 5 bases from V and 3 from J; bases not matched to a gene: 4. CDR1 and CDR2 from the germline V gene are GTSNPN and SVGIG (reference sequence). The CDR3 totals 14 residues. The CDR3 DNA is TGTGCCTGGGAGGGACTAGCTGACACCGGGGAGCTGTTTTTT. Its translation is CAWEGLADTGELFF.

The V gene is TRBV18, the J gene TRBJ1-1, with unresolved D. Germline CDR1 is KGHSH and CDR2 is LQKENI. V lost 4 bases and J 1 base, leaving 7 bases between the germline ends. There are 13 residues in the CDR3. CDR3 bases: TGTGCCAGCTCACAGAGTGAGAACACTGAAGCTTTCTTT. It specifies CASSQSENTEAFF.

This rearrangement joins TRBV28 to TRBJ2-7, with 8 bases identical to TRBD1. This CDR3 is built from 15 residues. Germline CDR1 MDHEN, CDR2 SYDVKM. Trimming cost V 7 bases and J 4 bases; bases outside gene matches: 12. The CDR3 protein is CASTIGDRLSYEQYF. The DNA of the CDR3 is TGTGCCAGCACCATCGGGGACAGGTTGTCATACGAGCAGTACTTC. Full variable domain (missing parts from reference TRBV28 and TRBJ2-7): DVKVTQSSRYLVKRTGEKVFLECVQDMDHENMFWYRQDPGLGLRLIYFSYDVKMKEKGDIPEGYSVSREKKERFSLILESASTNQTSMYLCASTIGDRLSYEQYFGPGTRLTVT.

The V gene is TRBV10-2, the J gene TRBJ2-7; D possibly corresponds to TRBD1 (6 bases). V was clipped by 6 bases and J by 1 base, with 13 bases between them. The CDR3 runs 14 residues. Looked up from germline, CDR1 is WSHSY and CDR2 is SAAADI. The CDR3 DNA reads as TGCGCCAGCAGGAGAAGGGGGAGATCCTACGAGCAGTACTTC. Translation: CASRRRGRSYEQYF.